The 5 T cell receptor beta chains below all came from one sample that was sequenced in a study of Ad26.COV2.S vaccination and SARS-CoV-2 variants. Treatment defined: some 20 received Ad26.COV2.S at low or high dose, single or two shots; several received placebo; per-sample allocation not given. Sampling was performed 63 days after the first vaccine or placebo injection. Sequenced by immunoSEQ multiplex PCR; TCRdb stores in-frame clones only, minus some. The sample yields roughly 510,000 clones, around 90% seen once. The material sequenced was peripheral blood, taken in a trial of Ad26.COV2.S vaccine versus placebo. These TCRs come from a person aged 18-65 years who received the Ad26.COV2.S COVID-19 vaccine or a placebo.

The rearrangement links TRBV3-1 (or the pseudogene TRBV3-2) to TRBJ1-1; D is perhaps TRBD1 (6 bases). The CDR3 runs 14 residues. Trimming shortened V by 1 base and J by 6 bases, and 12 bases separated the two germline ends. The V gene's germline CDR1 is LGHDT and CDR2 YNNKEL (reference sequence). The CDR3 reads CASSQVGAASEAFF. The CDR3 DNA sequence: TGTGCCAGCAGCCAAGTGGGGGCTGCTTCTGAAGCTTTCTTT.

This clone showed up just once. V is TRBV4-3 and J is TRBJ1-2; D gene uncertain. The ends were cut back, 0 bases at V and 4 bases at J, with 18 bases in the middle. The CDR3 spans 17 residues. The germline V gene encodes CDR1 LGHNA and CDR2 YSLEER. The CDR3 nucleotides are TGCGCCAGCAGCCAAGAGTGGGGAGGACCTCTTGGCTATGGCTACACCTTC. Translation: CASSQEWGGPLGYGYTF.

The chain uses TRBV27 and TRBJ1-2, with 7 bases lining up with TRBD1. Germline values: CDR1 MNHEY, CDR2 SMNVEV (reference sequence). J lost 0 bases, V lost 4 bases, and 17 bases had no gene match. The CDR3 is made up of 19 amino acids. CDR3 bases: TGTGCCAGCAGTTCGAATCCCCGGGACAGCTCCCCGTCTAACTATGGCTACACCTTC. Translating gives CASSSNPRDSSPSNYGYTF.

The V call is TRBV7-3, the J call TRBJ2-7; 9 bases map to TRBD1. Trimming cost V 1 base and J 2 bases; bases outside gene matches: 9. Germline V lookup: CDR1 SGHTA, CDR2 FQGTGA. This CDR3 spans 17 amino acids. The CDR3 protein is CASSLIGTGYNTYEQYF. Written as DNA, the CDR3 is TGTGCCAGCAGCTTAATCGGGACAGGGTATAATACCTACGAGCAGTACTTC.

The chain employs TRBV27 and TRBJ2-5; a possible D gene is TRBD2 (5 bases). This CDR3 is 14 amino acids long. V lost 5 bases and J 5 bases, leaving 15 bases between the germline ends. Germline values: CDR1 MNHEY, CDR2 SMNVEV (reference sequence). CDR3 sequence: CASSESGRAETQYF. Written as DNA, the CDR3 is TGTGCCAGCAGTGAGAGTGGGAGAGCTGAGACCCAGTACTTC.